Below, 27 T cell receptor beta chains from the same sample are listed, as sequenced in a study of blood T cell repertoires in COVID-19. Clones were read by immunoSEQ multiplex PCR, and TCRdb kept only the in-frame ones, dropping some. Among more than 250,000 clones, 65% to 90% were seen once, and the ten largest hold 4.5% to 6%. Sequencing input: peripheral blood. All receptors come from a man between 50 and 59 years old with active or convalescent COVID-19.

The genes are TRBV5-1 and TRBJ2-1; TRBD2 aligns across 11 bases. The CDR3 spans 16 residues. With V trimmed by 2 bases and J by 7 bases, 8 bases remained unmatched. Germline V CDR1 and CDR2: SGHRS, YFSETQ. CDR3 region: CASSFELAGGQNEQFF. The CDR3 region has the DNA TGCGCCAGCAGCTTCGAGCTAGCGGGAGGTCAAAATGAGCAGTTCTTC.

The chain carries TRBV3-1 (or the pseudogene TRBV3-2) and TRBJ2-7, with D possibly matching TRBD2 (6 bases). The V gene's germline CDR1 is LGHDT and CDR2 YNNKEL (reference sequence). The CDR3 is 15 amino acids. Trimming took 2 bases from V and 0 from J, leaving 11 bases between them. The CDR3, as DNA: TGTGCCAGCAGCCAATCCCCTAGCGTCTCCTACGAGCAGTACTTC. Protein sequence: CASSQSPSVSYEQYF.

CDR3 in amino acids: CASRDLTGVRGYTF. In DNA form, the CDR3 reads TGTGCCAGCAGGGACCTAACAGGGGTGCGTGGCTACACCTTC. The chain couples TRBV6-5 to TRBJ1-2; 7 nucleotides match TRBD1. Looked up from germline, CDR1 is MNHEY and CDR2 is SVGAGI. This CDR3 has 14 amino acids. Trimming took 6 bases from V and 7 from J; bases not matched to a gene: 11.

This chain links TRBV18 with TRBJ2-5; the D gene is possibly TRBD2 (5 bases). The CDR3 covers 14 residues. Deletions cut 2 bases from V and 5 bases from J, with 12 bases between. CDR1 KGHSH and CDR2 LQKENI come from the germline V gene. CDR3 DNA sequence: TGTGCCAGCTCACCAGCCTTAGAGGGTGAGACCCAGTACTTC. Protein sequence: CASSPALEGETQYF.

This chain connects TRBV6-4 to TRBJ1-2; 7 nucleotides line up with TRBD1. CDR3 size: 18 residues. V lost 2 bases to trimming and J lost 0 bases; unmatched junction nucleotides: 12. CDR1 is MRHNA, CDR2 SNTAGT, per germline. In nucleotides, the CDR3 is TGTGCCAGCAGTGACCCAGTGCTCGACAGGGAAACTAACTATGGCTACACCTTC. Translation gives CASSDPVLDRETNYGYTF.

The rearrangement joins TRBV30 to TRBJ2-7, with TRBD1 identical over 7 bases. The CDR3 extends over 12 amino acids. J was trimmed by 4 bases and V by 3 bases; bases with no gene match: 3. Germline CDR1 reads GTSNPN; CDR2 reads SVGIG (reference sequence). The CDR3 sequence: CAWSEGAYEQYF. Written as DNA, the CDR3 is TGTGCCTGGAGCGAGGGGGCGTACGAGCAGTACTTC.

The chain carries TRBV10-1 and TRBJ2-1; 7 bases are shared with TRBD2. From germline, CDR1 is WNHNN and CDR2 SYGVQD (reference sequence). CDR3 length: 14 amino acids. The J segment lost 0 bases and the V segment lost 11 bases, leaving 7 bases of the junction unmatched. The CDR3 sequence is CAGQTSCSYNEQFF. The CDR3 region has the DNA TGCGCCGGCCAGACTAGCTGCTCCTACAATGAGCAGTTCTTC.

This chain joins TRBV7-9 and TRBJ2-1; D not resolved. Trimming pared 1 base from V and 7 bases from J, leaving 17 bases between. There are 16 residues in the CDR3. Germline V gene lookup returns CDR1 SEHNR and CDR2 FQNEAQ (reference sequence). This CDR3 is CASSLGAGPYTNEQFF. The CDR3 bases are TGTGCCAGCAGCTTAGGGGCAGGCCCGTATACAAATGAGCAGTTCTTC.

This clone was counted a single time. The rearrangement uses TRBV19 and TRBJ1-2; a possible D gene is TRBD1 (5 bases). The CDR3 has 13 residues. Looked up from germline, CDR1 is LNHDA and CDR2 is SQIVND (reference sequence). Trimming removed 3 bases from V and 3 bases from J, with 8 bases in between. The CDR3 loop reads CASSIDRDYGYTF. CDR3 DNA sequence: TGTGCCAGTAGTATTGACAGAGACTATGGCTACACCTTC.

In this sample, this clone turned up once. This rearrangement joins TRBV7-9 to TRBJ1-4; D unresolved. With 0 bases removed from V and 0 bases from J, the gap between germline ends came to 2 bases. Germline V gene lookup returns CDR1 SEHNR and CDR2 FQNEAQ (reference sequence). CDR3 size: 14 residues. The CDR3 loop reads CASSLAATNEKLFF. The CDR3 bases are TGTGCCAGCAGCTTAGCCGCAACTAATGAAAAACTGTTTTTT.

The J gene is TRBJ1-2, the V gene TRBV19, with no clear D. Looked up from germline, CDR1 is LNHDA and CDR2 is SQIVND (reference sequence). CDR3 size: 12 residues. The V end lost 8 bases, the J end lost 9 bases, and 16 bases lay between the germline ends. The CDR3 sequence: CASSAQRSSYTF. CDR3 bases: TGTGCCAGTTCCGCCCAGCGGTCAAGCTACACCTTC.

The genes are TRBV30 and TRBJ2-7, with 16 bases aligning to TRBD2. Germline CDR1 GTSNPN, CDR2 SVGIG (reference sequence). With V trimmed by 4 bases and J by 2 bases, 5 bases remained unmatched. The CDR3 is made up of 16 amino acids. This CDR3 reads CAWTPGTSGRAYEQYF. CDR3 nucleotides: TGTGCCTGGACCCCCGGGACTAGCGGGAGGGCCTACGAGCAGTACTTC. The variable domain in full, completed from reference TRBV30 and TRBJ2-7, reads SQTIHQWPATLVQPVGSPLSLECTVEGTSNPNLYWYRQAAGRGLQLLFYSVGIGQISSEVPQNLSASRPQDRQFILSSKKLLLSDSGFYLCAWTPGTSGRAYEQYFGPGTRLTVT.

A few counts support this clone. V usage is TRBV18 and J usage is TRBJ2-5, with D perhaps TRBD1 (6 bases). The CDR3 sequence is 14 residues long. The V and J ends lost 4 bases and 4 bases respectively, with 13 bases between them. CDR1 is KGHSH and CDR2 is LQKENI in the germline V gene. CDR3 in amino acids: CASSLSGHRETQYF. Written as DNA, the CDR3 is TGTGCCAGCTCACTGTCGGGACATCGAGAGACCCAGTACTTC.

This chain uses TRBV4-1 with TRBJ2-1; TRBD2 matches at 7 bases. This CDR3 region has 18 residues. Germline V gene lookup returns CDR1 MGHRA and CDR2 YSYEKL. J gave up 3 bases and V 4 bases, and 15 bases lay outside the gene matches. The CDR3 spells CASSLRSPPGGVYNEQFF. Written as DNA, the CDR3 is TGCGCCAGCAGCCTCAGATCACCCCCGGGAGGAGTCTACAATGAGCAGTTCTTC.

This clone was picked up a small number of times. This chain uses TRBV20-1 with TRBJ2-7, with unresolved D. The CDR3 has 11 amino acids. Germline V gene sequence: CDR1 DFQATT, CDR2 SNEGSKA (reference sequence). Trimming stripped 5 bases from V and 7 bases from J, with 12 bases between. CDR3 in DNA: TGCAGTGCTTCTCTAGGATATGAGCAGTACTTC. Translation: CSASLGYEQYF.

The genes are TRBV24-1 and TRBJ2-3; 7 nucleotides line up with TRBD1. In germline, CDR1 is KGHDR, CDR2 SFDVKD. The CDR3 runs 14 residues. After removal of 6 bases from V and 5 bases from J, the junction contained 7 bases not matched to a gene. CDR3 DNA: TGTGCCACCAGTCGACAGGGTGTCCAAGATACGCAGTATTTT. Translated: CATSRQGVQDTQYF.

The gene calls are TRBV29-1 and TRBJ2-7; TRBD2 aligns across 15 bases. The CDR3 spans 17 residues. Germline loops: CDR1 SQVTM, CDR2 ANQGSEA. V was pared by 7 bases and J by 0 bases, with 10 bases of the junction left unmatched. CDR3 region: CSEQGLAGGPSSYEQYF. CDR3 nucleotide sequence: TGCAGCGAACAAGGACTAGCGGGAGGGCCGAGCTCCTACGAGCAGTACTTC.

The chain is built from TRBV6-2 or TRBV6-3 and TRBJ1-1; D gene unclear. The CDR3 has 14 residues. The germline gives CDR1 MNHEY, CDR2 SVGEGT. V gave up 5 bases and J gave up 3 bases, with 13 bases separating them. The CDR3 DNA is TGTGCCAGCAGTCTCCCCCCCGAGGACACTGAAGCTTTCTTT. Translating it yields CASSLPPEDTEAFF.

V is TRBV6-9 and J is TRBJ1-5; 10 bases align to TRBD1. Germline CDR1 reads MNHGY; CDR2 reads SVAAGI. V dropped 5 bases and J dropped 0; count of bases not matched to a gene: 7. The CDR3 has 17 residues. The chain's CDR3 is CASSPGQGGYSNQPQHF. DNA for the CDR3: TGTGCCAGCAGTCCCGGACAGGGGGGGTATAGCAATCAGCCCCAGCATTTT.

V usage is TRBV5-8 and J usage is TRBJ1-1; TRBD1 matches 7 bases. Looked up from germline, CDR1 is SGHTS and CDR2 is YDEGEE. The CDR3 totals 14 residues. After removal of 6 bases from V and 2 bases from J, the junction contained 7 bases not matched to a gene. The CDR3 loop reads CASTLQGFNTEAFF. DNA for the CDR3: TGTGCCAGCACCCTACAGGGGTTTAACACTGAAGCTTTCTTT.

The chain carries TRBV18 and TRBJ2-3; the match to TRBD1 covers 11 bases. V trimming: 1 base; J trimming: 3 bases; junction bases outside the gene matches: 6. Germline loops: CDR1 KGHSH, CDR2 LQKENI. The CDR3 length is 17 residues. The CDR3 nucleotides are TGTGCCAGCTCACCACGCGGCGGGGACAGGGGGACAGATACGCAGTATTTT. This codes for CASSPRGGDRGTDTQYF.

This chain joins TRBV5-1 and TRBJ2-1; 12 bases fit TRBD2. Germline V gene data show CDR1 as SGHRS and CDR2 as YFSETQ. This CDR3 contains 17 residues. Losses at the gene ends were 4 bases for V and 9 bases for J; bases not matched to a gene: 14. Written as DNA, the CDR3 is TGCGCCAGCAGCCGTCGGAGGACTAGCGGGGCCCCCGGTGAGCAGTTCTTC. This translates into CASSRRRTSGAPGEQFF.

The V gene is TRBV5-1, the J gene TRBJ1-1, with D possibly being TRBD1 (6 bases). The CDR3 is 14 amino acids. Per germline, CDR1 SGHRS and CDR2 YFSETQ. Trimming removed 4 bases at V and 8 bases at J, with 18 bases between. CDR3 amino acids: CASSLHRETGEAFF. CDR3 nucleotides: TGCGCCAGCAGCCTTCACAGGGAGACAGGAGAAGCTTTCTTT.

This clone was seen once. The chain is built from TRBV30 and TRBJ2-7, with D perhaps TRBD1 (6 bases). The germline gives CDR1 GTSNPN, CDR2 SVGIG (reference sequence). Trimming took off 7 bases at V and 3 bases at J, with 10 bases between the two ends. This CDR3 comprises 11 residues. The chain's CDR3 is CASTDSYEQYF. As DNA, the CDR3 is TGTGCCTCAACGGACAGCTACGAGCAGTACTTC.

The genes are TRBV6-5 and TRBJ2-7; possibly TRBD2 for D (6 bases). The V end was cut by 0 bases, the J end by 1 base, with 10 bases between. The CDR3 extends over 15 amino acids. Germline CDR1 is MNHEY and CDR2 is SVGAGI. CDR3 sequence reads: CASSYSSRGSYEQYF. The CDR3 bases are TGTGCCAGCAGTTACTCGAGTCGGGGGTCCTACGAGCAGTACTTC.

This clone was counted once. This rearrangement joins TRBV6-6 to TRBJ2-1; 8 nucleotides agree with TRBD2. CDR1 and CDR2 from the germline V gene are MNHNY and SVGAGI (reference sequence). Losses at the gene ends were 2 bases for V and 9 bases for J; bases not matched to a gene: 12. The CDR3 has 16 amino acids. This CDR3 reads CASSYGREVFHGEQFF. The CDR3 DNA sequence: TGTGCCAGCAGTTACGGGCGGGAGGTGTTTCACGGTGAGCAGTTCTTC.

With respect to this clone: One end of the junction does not line up with germline, which may come from a read error. V usage is TRBV20-1 and J usage is TRBJ2-5, with 8 bases identical to TRBD2. CDR1 DFQATT and CDR2 SNEGSKA come from the germline V gene (reference sequence). The CDR3 is 10 residues long. The CDR3 spells CSARGTRPNF. CDR3 sequence (DNA): TGCAGCGCTAGGGGGACTAGACCAAACTTC.